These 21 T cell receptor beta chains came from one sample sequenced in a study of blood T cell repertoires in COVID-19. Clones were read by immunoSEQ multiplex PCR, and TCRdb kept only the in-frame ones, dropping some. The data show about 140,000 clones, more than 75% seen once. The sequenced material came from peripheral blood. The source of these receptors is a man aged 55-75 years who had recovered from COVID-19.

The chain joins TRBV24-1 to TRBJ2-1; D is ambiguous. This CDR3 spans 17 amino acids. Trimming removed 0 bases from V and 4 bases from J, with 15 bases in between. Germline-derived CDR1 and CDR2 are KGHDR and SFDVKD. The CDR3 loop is CATSDLDPKTGYNEQFF. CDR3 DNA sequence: TGTGCCACCAGTGATTTGGACCCTAAGACTGGATACAATGAGCAGTTCTTC.

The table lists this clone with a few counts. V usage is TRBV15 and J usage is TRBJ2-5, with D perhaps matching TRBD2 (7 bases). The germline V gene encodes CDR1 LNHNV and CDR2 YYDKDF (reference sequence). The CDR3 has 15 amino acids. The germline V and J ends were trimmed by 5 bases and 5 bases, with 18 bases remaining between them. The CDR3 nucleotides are TGTGCCACCAGCTCGGGGAGGGGCCAGGGGGAGACCCAGTACTTC. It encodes CATSSGRGQGETQYF.

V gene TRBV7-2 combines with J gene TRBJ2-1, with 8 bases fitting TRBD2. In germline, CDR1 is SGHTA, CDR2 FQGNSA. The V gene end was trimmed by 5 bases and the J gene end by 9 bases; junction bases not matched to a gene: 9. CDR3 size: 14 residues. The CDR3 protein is CASSPTSRGGEQFF. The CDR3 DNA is TGTGCCAGCAGCCCGACTAGCCGGGGGGGTGAGCAGTTCTTC.

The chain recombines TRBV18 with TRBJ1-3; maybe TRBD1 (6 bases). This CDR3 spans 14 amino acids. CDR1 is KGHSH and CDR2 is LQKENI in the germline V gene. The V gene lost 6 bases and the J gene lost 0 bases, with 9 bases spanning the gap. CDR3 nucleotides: TGTGCCAGCTCCGGGACAACCTCTGGAAACACCATATATTTT. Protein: CASSGTTSGNTIYF.

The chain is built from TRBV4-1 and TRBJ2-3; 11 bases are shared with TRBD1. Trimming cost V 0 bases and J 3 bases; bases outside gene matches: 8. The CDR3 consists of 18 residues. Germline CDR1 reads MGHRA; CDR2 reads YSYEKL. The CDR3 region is CASSQDSLGTGGTDTQYF. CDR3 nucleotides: TGCGCCAGCAGCCAAGACAGCCTAGGGACAGGGGGTACAGATACGCAGTATTTT.

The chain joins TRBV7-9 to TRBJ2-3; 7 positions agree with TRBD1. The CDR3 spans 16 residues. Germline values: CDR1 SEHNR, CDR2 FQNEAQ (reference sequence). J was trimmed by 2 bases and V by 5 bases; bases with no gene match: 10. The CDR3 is CASSPITDRFTDTQYF. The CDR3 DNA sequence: TGTGCCAGCAGCCCTATTACGGACAGGTTCACAGATACGCAGTATTTT.

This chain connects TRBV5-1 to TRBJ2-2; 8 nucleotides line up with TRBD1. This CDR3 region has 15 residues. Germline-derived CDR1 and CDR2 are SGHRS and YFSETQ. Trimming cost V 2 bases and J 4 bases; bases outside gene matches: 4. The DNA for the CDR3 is TGCGCCAGCAGCTTACGACAGGGGCGCACCGGGGAGCTGTTTTTT. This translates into CASSLRQGRTGELFF.

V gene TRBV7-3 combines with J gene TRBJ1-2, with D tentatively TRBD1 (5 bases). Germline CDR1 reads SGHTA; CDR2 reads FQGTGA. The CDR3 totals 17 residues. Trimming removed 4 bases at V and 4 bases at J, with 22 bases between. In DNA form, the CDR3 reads TGTGCCAGCAGCTACGGCTCTAACAGGAACCCCTCCTATGGCTACACCTTC. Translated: CASSYGSNRNPSYGYTF. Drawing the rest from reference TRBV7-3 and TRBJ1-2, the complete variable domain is GAGVSQTPSNKVTEKGKYVELRCDPISGHTALYWYRQSLGQGPEFLIYFQGTGAADDSGLPNDRFFAVRPEGSVSTLKIQRTERGDSAVYLCASSYGSNRNPSYGYTFGSGTRLTVV.

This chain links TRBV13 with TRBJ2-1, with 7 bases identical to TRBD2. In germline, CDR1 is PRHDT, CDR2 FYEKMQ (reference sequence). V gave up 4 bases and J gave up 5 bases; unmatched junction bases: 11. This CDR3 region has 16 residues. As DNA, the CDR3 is TGTGCCAGCAGCTCCCGGCCGGGCGGGGGAGACAATGAGCAGTTCTTC. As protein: CASSSRPGGGDNEQFF.

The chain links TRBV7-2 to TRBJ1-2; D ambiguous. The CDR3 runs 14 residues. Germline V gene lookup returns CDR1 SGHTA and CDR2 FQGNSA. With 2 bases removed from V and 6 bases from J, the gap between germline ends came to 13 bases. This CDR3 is CASSLKIGGDGYTF. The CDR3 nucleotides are TGTGCCAGCAGCTTAAAGATAGGAGGAGATGGCTACACCTTC.

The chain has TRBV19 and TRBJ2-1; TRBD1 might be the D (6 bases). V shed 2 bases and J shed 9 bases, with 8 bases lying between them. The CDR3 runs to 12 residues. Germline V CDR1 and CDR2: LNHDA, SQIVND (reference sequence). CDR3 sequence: CASSIPRGEQFF. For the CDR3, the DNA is TGTGCCAGTAGTATACCCAGGGGTGAGCAGTTCTTC.

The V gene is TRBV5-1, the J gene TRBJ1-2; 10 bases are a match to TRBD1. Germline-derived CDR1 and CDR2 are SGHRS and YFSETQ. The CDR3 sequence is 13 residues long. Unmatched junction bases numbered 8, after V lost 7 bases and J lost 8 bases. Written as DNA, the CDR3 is TGCGCCAGCGCGGGACAGGGGACCTACGGCTACACCTTC. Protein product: CASAGQGTYGYTF.

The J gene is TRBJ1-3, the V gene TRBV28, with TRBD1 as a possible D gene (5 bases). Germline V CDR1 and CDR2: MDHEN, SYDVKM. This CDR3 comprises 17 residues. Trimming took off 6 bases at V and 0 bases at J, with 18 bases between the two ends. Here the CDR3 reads CASSLAGLLISGNTIYF. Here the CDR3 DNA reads TGTGCCAGCAGCCTAGCGGGACTCCTGATCTCTGGAAACACCATATATTTT.

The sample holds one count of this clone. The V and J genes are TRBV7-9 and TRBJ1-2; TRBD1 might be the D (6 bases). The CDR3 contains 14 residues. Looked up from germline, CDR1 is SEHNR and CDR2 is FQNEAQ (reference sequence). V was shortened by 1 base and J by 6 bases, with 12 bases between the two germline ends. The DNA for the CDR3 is TGTGCCAGCAGCTTAGTCGAGGGGGGGCATGGCTACACCTTC. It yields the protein CASSLVEGGHGYTF.

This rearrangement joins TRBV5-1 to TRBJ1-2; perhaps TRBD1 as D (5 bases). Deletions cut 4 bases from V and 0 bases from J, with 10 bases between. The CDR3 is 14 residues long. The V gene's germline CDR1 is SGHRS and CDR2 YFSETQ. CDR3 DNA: TGCGCCAGCAGCCGGACAAATGCTAACTATGGCTACACCTTC. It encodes CASSRTNANYGYTF.

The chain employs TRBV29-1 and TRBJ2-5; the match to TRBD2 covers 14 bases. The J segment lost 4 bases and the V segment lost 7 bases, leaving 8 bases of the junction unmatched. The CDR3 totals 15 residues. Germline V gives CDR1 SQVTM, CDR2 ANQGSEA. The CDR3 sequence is CSAPAGTSGRETQYF. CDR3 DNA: TGCAGCGCTCCGGCCGGGACTAGCGGGAGAGAGACCCAGTACTTC.

CDR3 sequence reads: CASRLTGGNEQFF. The CDR3 DNA sequence: TGCGCCAGCCGATTGACAGGGGGGAATGAGCAGTTCTTC. The chain recombines TRBV5-1 with TRBJ2-1, with 9 bases that match TRBD1. CDR1 is SGHRS, CDR2 YFSETQ, per germline. There are 13 residues in the CDR3. The V segment lost 7 bases and the J segment 7 bases; nucleotides outside the gene matches: 6.

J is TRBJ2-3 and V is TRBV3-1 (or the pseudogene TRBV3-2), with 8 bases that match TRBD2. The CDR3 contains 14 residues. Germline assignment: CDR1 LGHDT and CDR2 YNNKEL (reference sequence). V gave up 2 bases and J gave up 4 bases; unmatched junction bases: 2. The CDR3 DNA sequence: TGTGCCAGCAGCCAATACGGGGGGGCAGATACGCAGTATTTT. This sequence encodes CASSQYGGADTQYF.

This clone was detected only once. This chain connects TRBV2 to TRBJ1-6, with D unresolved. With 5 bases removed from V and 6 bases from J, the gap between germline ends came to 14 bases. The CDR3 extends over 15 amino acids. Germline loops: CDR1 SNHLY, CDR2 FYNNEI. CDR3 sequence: CASSLEESSNSPLHF. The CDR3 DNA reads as TGTGCCAGCAGTCTCGAGGAGAGTTCTAATTCACCCCTCCACTTT.

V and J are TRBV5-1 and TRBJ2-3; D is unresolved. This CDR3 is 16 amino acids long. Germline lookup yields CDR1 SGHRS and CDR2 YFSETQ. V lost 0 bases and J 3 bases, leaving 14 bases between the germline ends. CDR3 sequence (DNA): TGCGCCAGCAGCTTGGGTAGTCTAGGAAGAACAGATACGCAGTATTTT. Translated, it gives CASSLGSLGRTDTQYF.

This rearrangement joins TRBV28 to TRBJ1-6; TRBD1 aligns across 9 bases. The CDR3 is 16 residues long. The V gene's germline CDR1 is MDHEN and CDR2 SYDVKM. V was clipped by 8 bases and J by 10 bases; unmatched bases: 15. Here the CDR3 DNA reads TGTGCCAGCGTTTCGGGGGGGACAGGGCGTGGCTCACCCCTCCACTTT. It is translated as CASVSGGTGRGSPLHF.